This T cell receptor beta chain is from a study of CD8+ T cells in alopecia areata (dated by TCRdb to 2017 to 2018). Regarding the research as a whole: In both human patients and the C3H/HeJ mouse model, the study applied high-throughput TCRbeta sequencing to look at T cell clonal expansion in alopecia areata. Human TCRbeta sequencing covered scalp tissue and sorted CD4+ and CD8+ peripheral blood T cells from patchy and totalis/universalis alopecia areata patients and healthy controls. Scalp clonality was compared among normal scalp (n=4), patchy alopecia areata scalp (n=8), and alopecia totalis/universalis scalp (n=8). The RNA source kit depended on sample type: the PAXgene miRNA kit for fixed scalp, the miRNeasy kit for PBMCs, and the RNeasy kit for mouse skin. TCRbeta CDR3 regions were amplified by immunoSEQ multiplex PCR using 35 Vbeta forward and 13 Jbeta reverse primers. Study-level results and caveats: Unlike mouse skin, where gammadelta T cells dominate, normal human skin contains resident alphabeta T cells that get sequenced too, which complicates analysis of the scalp TCR repertoire. Lesional scalp, especially in alopecia totalis/universalis, showed higher clonality and more expanded CD8+ clones than normal scalp, suggesting antigenic drive. TCR sequences shared between patients were less clear than in mice, possibly partly because of HLA diversity in the patient population.

Library preparation was by the immunoSEQ multiplex PCR assay. RNA was extracted from all samples and reverse transcribed into cDNA, which served as template for TCR sequencing. SuperScript III was used for first-strand cDNA synthesis, primed with a 2:1 mix of oligo-dT and random hexamers. A synthetic immune receptor repertoire was used to measure amplification bias, and any remaining bias was corrected computationally. Regarding the original processing steps: Raw reads were preprocessed to remove errors, and CDR3 was defined by IMGT conventions from the conserved cysteine to phenylalanine. Clonality was computed by normalizing Shannon entropy by log2 of the number of productive unique TCRs and subtracting the result from 1. Whether scalp clones were CD4 or CD8 was inferred by matching scalp TCRbeta sequences against CD4 and CD8 repertoires sorted from blood. TCRdb's version of the immuneACCESS table is confined to in-frame rearrangements and falls short of the full clone set. An unresolved V gene accounts for under half of the shortfall where checked; the remainder is of unknown origin. The V and J calls and clone size are taken from that table; D and trimming were inferred from the DNA. This sample lists about 120,000 clones; about 51% were detected once. Clones ranked in the top ten supply more than 9% of the sample.

This clone was detected a few times. Its cognate antigen has yet to be identified. The record has no base qualities; no much larger clone is one base away. From a lookup of the germline V gene, CDR1 and CDR2 are SQVTM and ANQGSEA. The CDR3 starts with the cysteine, ends with the phenylalanine, and has 11 residues. The kept DNA is CDR3 alone, 33 bases in frame from the first base. The junction carries 10 bases between V and J, which are trimmed by 7 bases and 5 bases respectively. Peripheral blood and lesional scalp punch biopsies were obtained from patients with alopecia areata. PBMCs were isolated by density centrifugation and stained for CD3, CD4 and CD8, and CD4+ and CD8+ T cells were sorted on a FACSAria. The untreated alopecia areata patients were recruited through a multicenter biomarker study. In roughly five patients from the biomarker study, the blood CD8+ T cells went through an additional sort into NKG2D-low and NKG2D-high fractions.

Input material: NKG2D-low CD8+ T cells sorted from blood. The cell subset or site label on this specimen signifies: sorted CD8+ NKG2D-low blood T cells. This sequence was found in a human donor with alopecia areata. This chain is built from TRBV29-1 and TRBJ2-3; the D gene may be TRBD1 or TRBD2, since each aligns over 5 bases. The DNA sequence is TGCAGCGCCGAGGGGCGAGATACGCAGTATTTT. Translated, it reads CSAEGRDTQYF.